This is a list of T cell receptor beta chains from one sample in a study of T cells after yellow fever vaccination. TCRdb fed the 5' RACE reads into MiXCR, producing one record per CDR3 protein. The data contain roughly 260,000 distinct CDR3 sequences, approximately 12% of them singletons. The material sequenced was CD4+ T cells sorted from PBMCs, taken 45 days after the yellow fever booster vaccination. The receptors derive from a young man who received the YFV17D yellow fever vaccine. The CDR3 runs from the conserved cysteine through the conserved F or W. A D gene is named only where the DNA matches it firmly. Rows give clone size only sometimes, using once, few, many, or a class for an expanded clone.

cdr3_aa: CASSLKGFGTDTQYF; cdr3_nt: TGTGCCAGCAGCTTGAAAGGGTTCGGCACAGATACGCAGTATTTT; v_call: TRBV7-6; j_call: TRBJ2-3; cdr3_length: 15; clone_size: NA; d_call: NA
cdr3_aa: CASSSLFEAWTAPYSNQPQHF; cdr3_nt: TGTGCCAGCAGTTCCCTATTCGAAGCATGGACGGCCCCTTATAGCAATCAGCCCCAGCATTTT; v_call: TRBV6-2/TRBV6-3; j_call: TRBJ1-5; cdr3_length: 21; clone_size: few; d_call: NA
cdr3_aa: CKLRDSLSGELFF; cdr3_nt: TGCAAGCTCCGGGACAGCTTATCCGGGGAGCTGTTTTTT; v_call: TRBV20-1; j_call: TRBJ2-2; cdr3_length: 13; clone_size: many; d_call: TRBD1
cdr3_aa: CASTPCVRDPSNQPQHF; cdr3_nt: TGCGCCAGCACCCCTTGCGTCCGGGACCCAAGCAATCAGCCCCAGCATTTT; v_call: TRBV23-1; j_call: TRBJ1-5; cdr3_length: 17; clone_size: few; d_call: NA
cdr3_aa: CACNGQLNTEAFF; cdr3_nt: TGTGCCTGTAATGGACAGTTGAACACTGAAGCTTTCTTT; v_call: TRBV30; j_call: TRBJ1-1; cdr3_length: 13; clone_size: NA; d_call: NA
cdr3_aa: CASSVEGSVNYGYTF; cdr3_nt: TGTGCCAGCAGCGTAGAAGGCTCTGTTAACTATGGCTACACCTTC; v_call: TRBV9; j_call: TRBJ1-2; cdr3_length: 15; clone_size: NA; d_call: NA
cdr3_aa: CASSFPSSYEQYF; cdr3_nt: TGTGCCAGCAGCTTCCCCAGCTCCTACGAGCAGTACTTC; v_call: TRBV7-2; j_call: TRBJ2-7; cdr3_length: 13; clone_size: few; d_call: NA
cdr3_aa: CATSGGQGATDSYNEQFF; cdr3_nt: TGTGCCACCAGTGGGGGACAGGGGGCGACAGATTCCTACAATGAGCAGTTCTTC; v_call: TRBV24-1; j_call: TRBJ2-1; cdr3_length: 18; clone_size: few; d_call: TRBD1
cdr3_aa: CASSLGLAGVSEQFF; cdr3_nt: TGTGCTAGCAGCCTGGGACTAGCGGGAGTGAGTGAGCAGTTCTTC; v_call: TRBV7-7; j_call: TRBJ2-1; cdr3_length: 15; clone_size: many; d_call: TRBD2
cdr3_aa: CASSQDRVDTQYF; cdr3_nt: TGCGCCAGCAGCCAAGATCGGGTGGATACGCAGTATTTT; v_call: TRBV4-3; j_call: TRBJ2-3; cdr3_length: 13; clone_size: few; d_call: NA
cdr3_aa: CAISEGTSGNYNEQFF; cdr3_nt: TGTGCCATCAGTGAGGGGACTAGCGGGAACTACAATGAGCAGTTCTTC; v_call: TRBV10-3; j_call: TRBJ2-1; cdr3_length: 16; clone_size: NA; d_call: TRBD2
cdr3_aa: CATSRDRLAGVETQYF; cdr3_nt: TGTGCCACCAGCAGAGATCGACTAGCGGGAGTGGAGACCCAGTACTTC; v_call: TRBV15; j_call: TRBJ2-5; cdr3_length: 16; clone_size: few; d_call: TRBD2
cdr3_aa: CASSLSAGGWNEQFF; cdr3_nt: TGTGCCAGCAGCTTATCCGCGGGAGGGTGGAATGAGCAGTTCTTC; v_call: TRBV7-9; j_call: TRBJ2-1; cdr3_length: 15; clone_size: NA; d_call: TRBD2
cdr3_aa: CSARANYYEQYF; cdr3_nt: TGCAGTGCTAGAGCCAACTATTACGAGCAGTACTTC; v_call: TRBV20-1; j_call: TRBJ2-7; cdr3_length: 12; clone_size: NA; d_call: NA
cdr3_aa: CSARRESTGELFF; cdr3_nt: TGCAGTGCTAGGAGAGAGTCCACCGGGGAGCTGTTTTTT; v_call: TRBV20-1; j_call: TRBJ2-2; cdr3_length: 13; clone_size: many; d_call: NA
cdr3_aa: CASSIGHPGELFF; cdr3_nt: TGTGCCAGCAGCATAGGACACCCTGGGGAGCTGTTTTTT; v_call: TRBV7-3; j_call: TRBJ2-2; cdr3_length: 13; clone_size: few; d_call: NA
cdr3_aa: CASTLGAGDFSPLHF; cdr3_nt: TGTGCCAGCACCCTGGGGGCAGGGGATTTCTCACCCCTGCACTTT; v_call: TRBV7-9; j_call: TRBJ1-6; cdr3_length: 15; clone_size: NA; d_call: NA
cdr3_aa: CASSFSVTVKEETQYF; cdr3_nt: TGCGCCAGCAGCTTTTCAGTGACAGTGAAGGAAGAGACCCAGTACTTC; v_call: TRBV5-1; j_call: TRBJ2-5; cdr3_length: 16; clone_size: few; d_call: NA
cdr3_aa: CSDDQGQTGTDTQYF; cdr3_nt: TGCAGCGACGACCAGGGGCAGACGGGCACAGATACGCAGTATTTT; v_call: TRBV29-1; j_call: TRBJ2-3; cdr3_length: 15; clone_size: few; d_call: NA
cdr3_aa: CASSPGTADETQYF; cdr3_nt: TGTGCCAGCAGCCCCGGGACTGCAGATGAGACCCAGTACTTC; v_call: TRBV5-6; j_call: TRBJ2-5; cdr3_length: 14; clone_size: NA; d_call: NA
cdr3_aa: CASSVAPPSTDTQYF; cdr3_nt: TGTGCCAGCAGCGTAGCCCCCCCTAGCACAGATACGCAGTATTTT; v_call: TRBV9; j_call: TRBJ2-3; cdr3_length: 15; clone_size: NA; d_call: NA
cdr3_aa: CSARFVGLAGFWANEQFF; cdr3_nt: TGCAGTGCTAGGTTTGTGGGACTAGCGGGATTTTGGGCCAATGAGCAGTTCTTC; v_call: TRBV20-1; j_call: TRBJ2-1; cdr3_length: 18; clone_size: many; d_call: TRBD2
cdr3_aa: CSGHLTGELFF; cdr3_nt: TGCAGCGGGCACCTGACCGGGGAGCTGTTTTTT; v_call: TRBV29-1; j_call: TRBJ2-2; cdr3_length: 11; clone_size: NA; d_call: NA
cdr3_aa: CSARDSTGMGGELFF; cdr3_nt: TGCAGTGCTAGAGATTCAACGGGAATGGGCGGGGAGCTGTTTTTT; v_call: TRBV20-1; j_call: TRBJ2-2; cdr3_length: 15; clone_size: few; d_call: NA
cdr3_aa: CASSDHRPPLHF; cdr3_nt: TGTGCCAGCAGTGATCACCGTCCACCCCTCCACTTT; v_call: TRBV2; j_call: TRBJ1-6; cdr3_length: 12; clone_size: NA; d_call: NA
cdr3_aa: CASRFLAGEPYEQYF; cdr3_nt: TGTGCCAGCAGGTTTCTGGCAGGGGAACCCTACGAGCAGTACTTC; v_call: TRBV6-1; j_call: TRBJ2-7; cdr3_length: 15; clone_size: NA; d_call: NA
cdr3_aa: CASSLGRDSSTEQYF; cdr3_nt: TGCGCCAGCAGCTTGGGTCGGGACAGCTCAACGGAGCAGTACTTC; v_call: TRBV5-1; j_call: TRBJ2-7; cdr3_length: 15; clone_size: NA; d_call: TRBD1
cdr3_aa: CASAGGSYNEQFF; cdr3_nt: TGTGCCAGCGCTGGGGGGTCCTACAATGAGCAGTTCTTC; v_call: TRBV7-2; j_call: TRBJ2-1; cdr3_length: 13; clone_size: NA; d_call: NA
cdr3_aa: CASNSGTSTDTQYF; cdr3_nt: TGCGCCAGCAATAGCGGTACTAGCACAGATACGCAGTATTTT; v_call: TRBV5-1; j_call: TRBJ2-3; cdr3_length: 14; clone_size: NA; d_call: NA
cdr3_aa: CAISESVAAGGEQFF; cdr3_nt: TGTGCCATCAGTGAGTCAGTGGCTGCGGGAGGAGAGCAGTTCTTC; v_call: TRBV10-3; j_call: TRBJ2-1; cdr3_length: 15; clone_size: many; d_call: TRBD2
cdr3_aa: CASSLVQSPWGETQYF; cdr3_nt: TGTGCCAGCAGCTTAGTACAATCCCCCTGGGGAGAGACCCAGTACTTC; v_call: TRBV7-2; j_call: TRBJ2-5; cdr3_length: 16; clone_size: many; d_call: NA
cdr3_aa: CSARRRAEQYF; cdr3_nt: TGCAGTGCTAGACGGAGGGCAGAGCAGTACTTC; v_call: TRBV20-1; j_call: TRBJ2-7; cdr3_length: 11; clone_size: many; d_call: NA
cdr3_aa: CASSISGRGYGEQFF; cdr3_nt: TGTGCCAGCAGCATTAGCGGGAGGGGCTACGGTGAGCAGTTCTTC; v_call: TRBV7-8; j_call: TRBJ2-1; cdr3_length: 15; clone_size: NA; d_call: TRBD2